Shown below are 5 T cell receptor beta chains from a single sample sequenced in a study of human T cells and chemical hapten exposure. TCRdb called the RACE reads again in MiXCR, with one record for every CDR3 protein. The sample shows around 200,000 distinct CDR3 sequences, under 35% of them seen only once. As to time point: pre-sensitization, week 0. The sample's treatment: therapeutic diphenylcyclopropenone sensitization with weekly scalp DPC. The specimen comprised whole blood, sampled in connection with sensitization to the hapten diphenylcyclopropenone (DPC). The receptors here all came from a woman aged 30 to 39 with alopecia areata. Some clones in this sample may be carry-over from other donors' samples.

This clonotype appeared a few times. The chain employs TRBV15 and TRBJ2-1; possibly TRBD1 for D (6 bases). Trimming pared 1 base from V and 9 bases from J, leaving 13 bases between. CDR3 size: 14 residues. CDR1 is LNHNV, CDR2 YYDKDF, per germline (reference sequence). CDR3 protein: CATSRGVTGSEQFF. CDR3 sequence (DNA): TGTGCCACCAGCAGAGGGGTGACAGGCTCTGAGCAGTTCTTC.

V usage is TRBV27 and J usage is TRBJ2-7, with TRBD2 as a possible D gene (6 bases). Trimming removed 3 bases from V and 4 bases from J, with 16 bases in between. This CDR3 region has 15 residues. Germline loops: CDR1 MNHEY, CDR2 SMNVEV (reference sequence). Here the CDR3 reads CASSFEGTGSYEQYF. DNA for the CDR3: TGTGCCAGCAGTTTCGAGGGGACTGGATCGTACGAGCAGTACTTC.

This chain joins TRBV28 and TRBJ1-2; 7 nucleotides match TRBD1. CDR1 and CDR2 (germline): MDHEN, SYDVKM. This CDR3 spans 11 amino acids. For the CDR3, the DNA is TGTGTCAGTTACAGGGGCTATGGCTACACCTTC. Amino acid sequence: CVSYRGYGYTF.

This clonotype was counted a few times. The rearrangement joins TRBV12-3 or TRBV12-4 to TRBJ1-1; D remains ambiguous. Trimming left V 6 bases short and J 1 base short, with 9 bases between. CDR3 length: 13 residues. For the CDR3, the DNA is TGTGCCAGCAGCTTACATCGGAACACTGAAGCTTTCTTT. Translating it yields CASSLHRNTEAFF.

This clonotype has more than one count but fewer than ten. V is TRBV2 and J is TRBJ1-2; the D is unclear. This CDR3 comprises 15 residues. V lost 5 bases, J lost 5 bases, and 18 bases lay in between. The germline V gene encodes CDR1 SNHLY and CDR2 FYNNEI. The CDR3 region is CASSRDSVAIYGYTF. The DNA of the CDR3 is TGTGCCAGCAGTAGAGACTCGGTGGCTATATATGGCTACACCTTC.